The 24 T cell receptor beta chains below all came from one sample that was sequenced in a study of neurological immune-mediated disorders. One entry per CDR3 protein, called by TCRdb with MiXCR from the 5' RACE reads. The sample consists of around 78,000 distinct CDR3 sequences, 17% of them appearing once. The sample taken for sequencing was PBMCs. The receptors shown here come from a woman between 35 and 50 years old in good health.

In the case of this clonotype: A much larger clone lies a single base off, so this may be a read error. The chain joins TRBV20-1 to TRBJ2-3; possible D gene TRBD2, 5 bases. Germline lookup yields CDR1 DFQATT and CDR2 SNEGSKA (reference sequence). V was clipped by 7 bases and J by 0 bases, with 14 bases between them. The CDR3 totals 14 residues. In DNA, the CDR3 is TGCAGTGAGGCACGGGGTTCTAGCACAGATACGCAGTATTTT. Its translation: CSEARGSSTDTQYF.

Many counts were recorded for this clonotype. V gene TRBV5-8 combines with J gene TRBJ2-3, with 8 bases fitting TRBD2. Per the germline V gene, CDR1 is SGHTS and CDR2 is YDEGEE. This CDR3 spans 13 amino acids. Trimming at V came to 5 bases and at J to 3 bases, leaving 2 bases not matched to a gene. The CDR3 loop is CASRVAGTDTQYF. DNA of the CDR3: TGTGCCAGCAGAGTAGCGGGGACAGATACGCAGTATTTT.

There are many counts of this clonotype. This chain connects TRBV6-2 or TRBV6-3 to TRBJ2-5; 7 nucleotides match TRBD2. Germline CDR1 and CDR2: MNHEY and SVGEGT. Trimming at V came to 8 bases and at J to 1 base, leaving 10 bases not matched to a gene. The CDR3 consists of 15 residues. DNA for the CDR3: TGTGCCAGCCGCCCACCCTGGGGGGGCCAAGAGACCCAGTACTTC. Translated: CASRPPWGGQETQYF.

The sample holds many counts of this clonotype. The chain employs TRBV6-2 or TRBV6-3 and TRBJ1-1; TRBD1 aligns across 12 bases. The CDR3 has 13 residues. V gave up 9 bases and J gave up 12 bases; unmatched junction bases: 11. In germline, CDR1 is MNHEY, CDR2 SVGEGT. The CDR3 sequence is CASRGTGGVWSFF. In DNA, the CDR3 is TGTGCCAGTCGGGGGACAGGGGGCGTTTGGTCTTTCTTT.

By share, this clonotype ranks as medium-sized. The chain links TRBV12-3 or TRBV12-4 to TRBJ1-1; unclear D gene. V gave up 5 bases and J gave up 6 bases, with 10 bases separating them. This CDR3 has 12 residues. CDR3 region: CASSPRESEAFF. CDR3 nucleotide sequence: TGTGCCAGCAGTCCACGGGAGTCTGAAGCTTTCTTT.

With regard to this clonotype: This may stem from a read error, because a much larger clone lies one nucleotide away. This chain's CDR3 is CDSTRTASYNEQFF. The CDR3 DNA follows: TGTGACAGCACCCGGACAGCCTCCTACAATGAGCAGTTCTTC. The chain is built from TRBV12-3 or TRBV12-4 and TRBJ2-1; weak D call: TRBD1 (6 bases). The CDR3 is made up of 14 amino acids.

This clonotype appeared many times. The V gene is TRBV25-1, the J gene TRBJ2-3; tentative D call: TRBD2 (5 bases). V was pared by 2 bases and J by 0 bases, with 18 bases between. The germline gives CDR1 MGHDK, CDR2 SYGVNS. This CDR3 spans 18 amino acids. CDR3 residues: CASSEKPVTTQSTDTQYF. The CDR3 DNA follows: TGTGCCAGCAGTGAAAAACCCGTGACTACCCAAAGCACAGATACGCAGTATTTT.

This clonotype was seen repeatedly, ten times or more. The chain carries TRBV5-1 and TRBJ1-4, with D possibly TRBD1 on 6 matching bases. CDR3 length equals 14 residues. The V gene lost 4 bases and the J gene lost 8 bases, with 15 bases spanning the gap. The germline CDR1 and CDR2 sequences are SGHRS and YFSETQ. CDR3 sequence: CASSRQEGGEKLFF. CDR3 sequence (DNA): TGCGCCAGCAGCCGACAGGAGGGAGGAGAAAAACTGTTTTTT. The complete variable domain, with remaining parts taken from reference TRBV5-1 and TRBJ1-4, reads KAGVTQTPRYLIKTRGQQVTLSCSPISGHRSVSWYQQTPGQGLQFLFEYFSETQRNKGNFPGRFSGRQFSNSRSEMNVSTLELGDSALYLCASSRQEGGEKLFFGSGTQLSVL.

The sample holds a few counts of this clonotype. The CDR3 region has the DNA TGTGCCAGCAGTGATTTCCTCGCGGGGGGAAACACCGGGGAGCTGTTTTTT. Translated: CASSDFLAGGNTGELFF. The rearrangement links TRBV25-1 to TRBJ2-2, with TRBD2 matching 8 bases. Germline trimming cut 3 bases from V and 2 bases from J; bases unmatched to any gene: 8. The CDR3 runs 17 residues. CDR1 is MGHDK and CDR2 is SYGVNS in the germline V gene.

This chain uses TRBV28 with TRBJ1-1; D ambiguous. V was shortened by 5 bases and J by 3 bases, with 16 bases between the two germline ends. This CDR3 has 15 amino acids. Germline CDR1 and CDR2: MDHEN and SYDVKM. CDR3 bases: TGTGCCAGCAGTCCGCACGGGGTCGGGGACACTGAAGCTTTCTTT. Protein: CASSPHGVGDTEAFF.

Ten or more counts support this clonotype. This chain uses TRBV4-3 with TRBJ2-2, with TRBD1 matching over 8 bases. Trimming at V came to 0 bases and at J to 5 bases, leaving 5 bases not matched to a gene. This CDR3 is 16 amino acids long. Germline V gene lookup returns CDR1 LGHNA and CDR2 YSLEER. The CDR3 DNA sequence: TGCGCCAGCAGCCAAGAAACAGGGGGAAATACCGGGGAGCTGTTTTTT. It codes for CASSQETGGNTGELFF.

This clonotype was seen ten or more times. The rearrangement joins TRBV20-1 to TRBJ2-3, with 11 bases identical to TRBD2. Unmatched junction bases numbered 12, after V lost 5 bases and J lost 5 bases. The CDR3 contains 16 residues. CDR1 and CDR2 from the germline V gene are DFQATT and SNEGSKA (reference sequence). The CDR3 loop reads CSAFSPASGGRDTQYF. As DNA, the CDR3 is TGCAGTGCTTTCAGCCCGGCTAGCGGGGGGAGAGATACGCAGTATTTT.

On this clonotype itself: Because the CDR3 is missing its conserved closing phenylalanine or tryptophan, this is likely a read error. V is TRBV7-2 and J is TRBJ1-3; 10 bases are a match to TRBD1. Germline assignment: CDR1 SGHTA and CDR2 FQGNSA. The CDR3 totals 15 residues. DNA for the CDR3: TGTGCCAACAGCAGCGGGACAGGGGCTGGAAACACCATATATTCT. This encodes CANSSGTGAGNTIYS.

This clonotype came up many times. The chain recombines TRBV5-5 with TRBJ2-2; D remains ambiguous. The CDR3 length is 15 residues. V was clipped by 0 bases and J by 7 bases, with 13 bases between them. Germline V gene sequence: CDR1 SGHKS, CDR2 YYEKEE (reference sequence). DNA of the CDR3: TGTGCCAGCAGCTTGGAGCCCCACCCCTACGGGGAGCTGTTTTTT. This translates into CASSLEPHPYGELFF.

This clonotype appeared many times. The CDR3 DNA reads as TGTGCCAGCAGCACTATTCGGACAGGGGGCCGGAACACTGAAGCTTTCTTT. Amino acids: CASSTIRTGGRNTEAFF. The chain joins TRBV28 to TRBJ1-1, with 11 bases that match TRBD1. The CDR3 runs to 17 residues. The germline V gene has CDR1 MDHEN and CDR2 SYDVKM. V was pared by 6 bases and J by 1 base, with 10 bases of the junction left unmatched.

In its sample, this clonotype was seen a few times. This sequence joins TRBV19 and TRBJ2-1; TRBD1 aligns across 8 bases. This CDR3 is 15 amino acids long. The V gene's germline CDR1 is LNHDA and CDR2 SQIVND (reference sequence). The trim removed 6 bases at V and 0 bases at J, leaving 4 bases unmatched. Written as DNA, the CDR3 is TGTGCCAGTAGCGGACAGGGTCTCTCCTACAATGAGCAGTTCTTC. Its translation: CASSGQGLSYNEQFF.

Many counts were recorded for this clonotype. The chain recombines TRBV20-1 with TRBJ1-2; 7 bases line up with TRBD1. The CDR3 is 13 amino acids. Germline CDR1 and CDR2: DFQATT and SNEGSKA (reference sequence). The J segment lost 1 base and the V segment lost 6 bases, leaving 5 bases of the junction unmatched. The CDR3 coding sequence is TGCAGTGCCACAGGGGACAATAACTATGGCTACACCTTC. Amino acid sequence: CSATGDNNYGYTF.

J is TRBJ1-1 and V is TRBV5-1; D uncertain. The CDR3 extends over 14 amino acids. Germline V gives CDR1 SGHRS, CDR2 YFSETQ. V gave up 0 bases and J gave up 1 base, with 7 bases separating them. Here the CDR3 reads CASSLGSTNTEAFF. CDR3 nucleotides: TGCGCCAGCAGCTTGGGGAGTACGAACACTGAAGCTTTCTTT. The whole variable domain, filled in from reference TRBV5-1 and TRBJ1-1, reads KAGVTQTPRYLIKTRGQQVTLSCSPISGHRSVSWYQQTPGQGLQFLFEYFSETQRNKGNFPGRFSGRQFSNSRSEMNVSTLELGDSALYLCASSLGSTNTEAFFGQGTRLTVV.

This clonotype was seen only a few times. The J gene is TRBJ2-5, the V gene TRBV7-2; D is possibly TRBD1 or TRBD2 (6 bases each). The CDR3 has 16 amino acids. Trimming took 1 base from V and 5 from J, leaving 17 bases between them. Germline lookup yields CDR1 SGHTA and CDR2 FQGNSA. The DNA for the CDR3 is TGTGCCAGCAGCTTAGTACGGGGGATGAGGGGGGAGACCCAGTACTTC. Translation: CASSLVRGMRGETQYF.

This clonotype was counted only a few times. The V gene is TRBV28, the J gene TRBJ2-1; 7 bases are shared with TRBD1. V lost 4 bases, J lost 7 bases, and 7 bases stayed unmatched. Germline CDR1 MDHEN, CDR2 SYDVKM. The CDR3 length is 14 residues. The DNA for the CDR3 is TGTGCCAGCAGTTCACACAGGGGTCGTAATGAGCAGTTCTTC. Translated: CASSSHRGRNEQFF.

This clonotype was seen at least ten times. The V and J genes are TRBV6-5 and TRBJ1-2; TRBD1 agrees at 7 bases. After removal of 2 bases from V and 4 bases from J, the junction contained 4 bases not matched to a gene. CDR3 length: 14 amino acids. Germline V gene sequence: CDR1 MNHEY, CDR2 SVGAGI. The CDR3 region is CASSYRQGGYGYTF. The CDR3 coding sequence is TGTGCCAGCAGTTACCGACAGGGCGGCTATGGCTACACCTTC.

This clonotype was counted ten times or more. The gene calls are TRBV7-3 and TRBJ2-3; D gene uncertain. This CDR3 has 13 amino acids. V lost 3 bases, J lost 5 bases, and 9 bases lay in between. Germline CDR1 is SGHTA and CDR2 is FQGTGA. The chain's CDR3 is CASSFSLLDTQYF. The CDR3 nucleotides are TGTGCCAGCAGCTTTAGCTTGTTAGATACGCAGTATTTT.

Details on this clonotype: The junction shows a germline mismatch at one end, possibly a read error. The chain is built from TRBV6-5 and TRBJ2-2; 8 bases align to TRBD1. The length of the CDR3 is 15 residues. Germline values: CDR1 MNHEY, CDR2 SVGAGI. Written as DNA, the CDR3 is TGTGTCAGCAGCCTTTGGGACAGGAACACCGGGGACCTGTTTTTT. Its protein product is CVSSLWDRNTGDLFF.

At least ten counts were recorded for this clonotype. The rearrangement joins TRBV20-1 to TRBJ1-1; 10 bases match TRBD1. This CDR3 is built from 15 residues. The ends lost 3 bases at V and 5 bases at J; junction bases unmatched: 9. Germline CDR1 is DFQATT and CDR2 is SNEGSKA (reference sequence). As DNA, the CDR3 is TGCAGTGCTAGTCGGGGACAGGGGTTCGGAACTGAAGCTTTCTTT. Its translation is CSASRGQGFGTEAFF.